The present T cell receptor (beta chain) was sequenced within a study of CD8+CD57+ T cells in acquired aplastic anemia. Study background: Each DNA sample taken from sorted CD4+ and CD8+ cells came to 2.5 to 4 ug on average. CD4+ cells from healthy donors averaged about 10.8 million reads.

The CDR3 runs 16 residues. The V and J ends lost 5 bases and 4 bases respectively, with 19 bases between them. Looked up from germline, CDR1 is SEHNR and CDR2 is FQNEAQ (reference sequence). The TCR beta profiling, which covered VDJ combination and CDR3 sequence, was carried out using genomic DNA as the template. MiXCR, run by TCRdb on the reads, gives a single entry per CDR3 protein. This sample has roughly 80,000 distinct CDR3 sequences, with around 44% found just once. A remark on this clonotype: Its antigen remains unknown.

Findings and limits, study-wide: Patients and controls shared nearly 30 CD8+ CDR3 sequences, which appeared highly expressed in patients and within their immunodominant clones.

The chain uses TRBV7-9 and TRBJ2-3; D tentatively fits TRBD1 or TRBD2 (5 bases each). This receptor was obtained from a human donor in good health, serving as a control. The sample consisted of sorted CD4+, CD8+, or CD8+CD57+ T cells (not recorded which) from PBMCs. Here the CDR3 reads CASSKVGDPFPDTQYF. Here the CDR3 DNA reads TGTGCCAGCAGCAAAGTGGGGGACCCCTTCCCAGATACGCAGTATTTT.